The 20 T cell receptor beta chains below were found in one sample sequenced in a study of PD-L1 blockade in urothelial cancer. TCRdb's copy holds only in-frame clones and misses some; the assay was immunoSEQ multiplex PCR. The sample lists roughly 53,000 clones, 70% to 90% seen once, with roughly 14% in the top ten. Stated time point: pretreatment peripheral blood. The sequencing used PBMCs, collected around atezolizumab (anti-PD-L1) treatment. These receptor sequences come from a woman aged 55 to 70 with urothelial cancer.

The rearrangement uses TRBV2 and TRBJ1-1; 7 bases match TRBD1. The trim removed 6 bases at V and 5 bases at J, leaving 12 bases unmatched. Germline CDR1 is SNHLY and CDR2 is FYNNEI. The CDR3 consists of 15 residues. In DNA form, the CDR3 reads TGTGCCAGCAGCAGACAGGGTTTAAGAATTACTGAAGCTTTCTTT. It codes for CASSRQGLRITEAFF.

The V gene is TRBV5-1, the J gene TRBJ2-2; 10 bases fit TRBD1. Germline lookup yields CDR1 SGHRS and CDR2 YFSETQ. J was trimmed by 5 bases and V by 4 bases; bases with no gene match: 2. CDR3 size: 14 residues. Written as DNA, the CDR3 is TGCGCCAGCAGCACGGACAGGGGGACCGGGGAGCTGTTTTTT. It yields the protein CASSTDRGTGELFF.

The gene calls are TRBV5-1 and TRBJ2-3; TRBD2 might be the D (6 bases). Trimming shortened V by 0 bases and J by 2 bases, and 16 bases separated the two germline ends. Per germline, CDR1 SGHRS and CDR2 YFSETQ. This CDR3 is built from 17 residues. Here the CDR3 DNA reads TGCGCCAGCAGCTTGGGGGGACTCCCCTTGCACACAGATACGCAGTATTTT. It translates to CASSLGGLPLHTDTQYF.

Written as DNA, the CDR3 is TGCGCCAGCAGCTTGCGGGTAGGGGGAGACCAAGAGACCCAGTACTTC. Its translation: CASSLRVGGDQETQYF. The chain couples TRBV5-1 to TRBJ2-5; perhaps TRBD1 as D (6 bases). V was cut by 1 base and J by 0 bases, with 13 bases left in between. Germline CDR1 and CDR2: SGHRS and YFSETQ. The CDR3 totals 16 residues. Full variable domain (rest looked up from reference TRBV5-1 and TRBJ2-5): KAGVTQTPRYLIKTRGQQVTLSCSPISGHRSVSWYQQTPGQGLQFLFEYFSETQRNKGNFPGRFSGRQFSNSRSEMNVSTLELGDSALYLCASSLRVGGDQETQYFGPGTRLLVL.

This sequence joins TRBV11-2 and TRBJ1-2; the D is unclear. The CDR3 extends over 14 amino acids. V shed 0 bases and J shed 1 base, with 6 bases lying between them. The germline V gene encodes CDR1 SGHAT and CDR2 FQNNGV. The CDR3 coding sequence is TGTGCCAGCAGCTTAGAAGTCGGTAACTATGGCTACACCTTC. Encoded protein: CASSLEVGNYGYTF. The variable domain in full, with the rest retrieved from reference TRBV11-2 and TRBJ1-2, is EAGVAQSPRYKIIEKRQSVAFWCNPISGHATLYWYQQILGQGPKLLIQFQNNGVVDDSQLPKDRFSAERLKGVDSTLKIQPAKLEDSAVYLCASSLEVGNYGYTFGSGTRLTVV.

This chain connects TRBV4-3 to TRBJ2-7; TRBD1 matches at 9 bases. V trimming: 1 base; J trimming: 2 bases; junction bases outside the gene matches: 3. Germline lookup yields CDR1 LGHNA and CDR2 YSLEER. The CDR3 has 15 amino acids. The CDR3 DNA is TGCGCCAGCAGCCAAGGGACAGGGGTTGCCTACGAGCAGTACTTC. Its translation is CASSQGTGVAYEQYF.

The chain recombines TRBV7-9 with TRBJ1-3; D is unclear. Trimming took 5 bases from V and 7 from J, leaving 9 bases between them. CDR3 length: 12 residues. CDR1 and CDR2 (germline): SEHNR, FQNEAQ (reference sequence). In nucleotides, the CDR3 is TGTGCCAGCAGCCCGCTCCGGAACACCATATATTTT. Translation gives CASSPLRNTIYF.

This clone was seen more than once but under ten times. The CDR3 sequence: CASSVATGLNTEAFF. CDR3 DNA sequence: TGTGCCAGCAGCGTAGCGACAGGGTTGAACACTGAAGCTTTCTTT. The chain has TRBV9 and TRBJ1-1; 7 positions agree with TRBD1. The V gene end was trimmed by 0 bases and the J gene end by 0 bases; junction bases not matched to a gene: 2. Germline loops: CDR1 SGDLS, CDR2 YYNGEE. The CDR3 length is 15 residues.

The V and J genes are TRBV15 and TRBJ1-5; D is unclear. The germline V and J ends were trimmed by 0 bases and 8 bases, with 8 bases remaining between them. This CDR3 has 13 residues. Germline-derived CDR1 and CDR2 are LNHNV and YYDKDF (reference sequence). CDR3 sequence: CATSRDVAEPQHF. In nucleotides, the CDR3 is TGTGCCACCAGCAGAGATGTAGCAGAGCCCCAGCATTTT.

The chain has TRBV7-2 and TRBJ2-3, with 7 bases that match TRBD2. There are 15 residues in the CDR3. Trimming took 5 bases from V and 3 from J; bases not matched to a gene: 8. Germline assignment: CDR1 SGHTA and CDR2 FQGNSA. CDR3 sequence: CASSIAGAGTDTQYF. DNA for the CDR3: TGTGCCAGCAGCATCGCGGGAGCAGGGACAGATACGCAGTATTTT. Full variable domain (missing parts from reference TRBV7-2 and TRBJ2-3): GAGVSQSPSNKVTEKGKDVELRCDPISGHTALYWYRQSLGQGLEFLIYFQGNSAPDKSGLPSDRFSAERTGGSVSTLTIQRTQQEDSAVYLCASSIAGAGTDTQYFGPGTRLTVL.

This chain uses TRBV6-5 with TRBJ2-7; weak D call: TRBD1 (5 bases). The germline V gene has CDR1 MNHEY and CDR2 SVGAGI. The CDR3 length is 14 residues. Trimming stripped 0 bases from V and 2 bases from J, with 8 bases between. The CDR3 bases are TGTGCCAGCAGTTACTCTAAAGGGGCCTACGAGCAGTACTTC. It codes for CASSYSKGAYEQYF.

This clone was recorded a few times. The chain carries TRBV4-3 and TRBJ1-4; D gene uncertain. V was pared by 2 bases and J by 5 bases, with 12 bases between. Germline CDR1 is LGHNA and CDR2 is YSLEER. The CDR3 extends over 15 amino acids. DNA for the CDR3: TGCGCCAGCAGCCAATACGACACCGCAAATGAAAAACTGTTTTTT. This codes for CASSQYDTANEKLFF.

The gene calls are TRBV9 and TRBJ2-3; D gene ambiguous. The CDR3 spans 12 residues. Trimming stripped 4 bases from V and 6 bases from J, with 9 bases between. The germline V gene has CDR1 SGDLS and CDR2 YYNGEE. The CDR3 reads CASSPTVDTQYF. The CDR3 DNA follows: TGTGCCAGCAGCCCGACTGTCGATACGCAGTATTTT.

The rearrangement uses TRBV18 and TRBJ2-3; D gene unclear. Germline V gene lookup returns CDR1 KGHSH and CDR2 LQKENI. The CDR3 length is 14 residues. V was shortened by 6 bases and J by 3 bases, with 13 bases between the two germline ends. CDR3 coding DNA: TGTGCCAGCTCCCCGCCGACTGAAACAGATACGCAGTATTTT. Its protein product is CASSPPTETDTQYF.

This chain joins TRBV18 and TRBJ2-5; a weak D match, TRBD1 (5 bases). The CDR3 length is 16 residues. V dropped 1 base and J dropped 0 bases, with 12 bases sitting between them. Germline values: CDR1 KGHSH, CDR2 LQKENI. CDR3 in DNA: TGTGCCAGCTCACCACGGCCCAGGGCGTACCAAGAGACCCAGTACTTC. Residues: CASSPRPRAYQETQYF.

The CDR3 protein is CASTETGRDGYTF. Here the CDR3 DNA reads TGTGCCAGCACCGAAACCGGGCGGGATGGCTACACCTTC. The V call is TRBV7-2, the J call TRBJ1-2; D remains unclear. Trimming removed 7 bases from V and 6 bases from J, with 15 bases in between. CDR1 is SGHTA and CDR2 is FQGNSA in the germline V gene. The CDR3 is 13 residues long.

The V gene is TRBV7-9, the J gene TRBJ2-6, with a weak D call TRBD1 (6 bases). Trimming shortened V by 1 base and J by 3 bases, and 10 bases separated the two germline ends. This CDR3 has 16 amino acids. The germline V gene encodes CDR1 SEHNR and CDR2 FQNEAQ (reference sequence). CDR3 bases: TGTGCCAGCAGCTTAGTATCAGGGGTTGGGGCCAACGTCCTGACTTTC. Amino acids: CASSLVSGVGANVLTF.

The chain couples TRBV11-2 to TRBJ2-7; D ambiguous. V was pared by 5 bases and J by 5 bases, with 31 bases between. The CDR3 covers 19 residues. Germline lookup yields CDR1 SGHAT and CDR2 FQNNGV. CDR3 sequence reads: CASSGPHLPFVSTINEQYF. As DNA, the CDR3 is TGTGCCAGCAGCGGGCCACATCTGCCGTTCGTAAGCACGATAAACGAGCAGTACTTC.

The chain combines TRBV9 with TRBJ1-1, with 7 bases fitting TRBD1. The V gene's germline CDR1 is SGDLS and CDR2 YYNGEE. With V trimmed by 7 bases and J by 0 bases, 3 bases remained unmatched. The CDR3 runs to 13 residues. CDR3 in DNA: TGTGCCAGCGGGGGGACAGTGAACACTGAAGCTTTCTTT. Its translation is CASGGTVNTEAFF.

This clone is a singleton in its sample. The chain recombines TRBV4-3 with TRBJ2-2; 15 bases map to TRBD2. Trimming at V came to 4 bases and at J to 8 bases, leaving 5 bases not matched to a gene. The germline V gene encodes CDR1 LGHNA and CDR2 YSLEER. CDR3 length: 16 amino acids. The CDR3 DNA is TGCGCCAGCAGCCGGACTAGCGGGGGGGCATGGGGGGAGCTGTTTTTT. Protein: CASSRTSGGAWGELFF.